Sequencing of this T cell receptor beta chain was carried out in a study of radiotherapy plus CTLA-4 blockade in lung cancer. Whole-study context: An objective response was seen in 15% to 20% of patients, and disease control in about 31%. Study-wide findings and caveats: According to reports, early shifts in blood T cell clones, alongside interferon-beta, forecast response most accurately. Clones derived from tumor TCRs expanded in blood after radiotherapy plus ipilimumab.

Treatment of patients with chemo-refractory metastatic non-small-cell lung cancer consisted of focal radiation plus CTLA-4 blockade with ipilimumab. This CDR3 has 15 residues. The germline V and J ends were trimmed by 2 bases and 5 bases, with 15 bases remaining between them. CDR1 is SGHRS, CDR2 YFSETQ, per germline. With regard to this clone: Its antigen is not known.

The assay was immunoSEQ multiplex PCR, and TCRdb's table has in-frame clones only and misses some. Here the sample spans over 70,000 clones, approximately 86% being singletons. The sequence was obtained from a human donor with non-small cell lung cancer who had a partial response to radiotherapy plus ipilimumab. The sequences come from peripheral blood, collected from a patient treated with radiotherapy plus ipilimumab. The rearrangement uses TRBV5-1 and TRBJ2-3; the D gene is possibly TRBD1 (6 bases). The CDR3 nucleotides read TGCGCCAGCAGCTTAATTGGGGGCGAGGTAGATACGCAGTATTTT. Protein sequence: CASSLIGGEVDTQYF.